This T cell receptor beta chain was recorded in a study of Graves' ophthalmopathy and Graves' hyperthyroidism. Across the study: Pretreatment peripheral blood was obtained at initial diagnosis.

Other autoimmune diseases, uncontrolled infections, pregnancy or lactation led to the exclusion of patients. RNA transcripts yielded amplified TCR beta CDR3 regions. Following a first-round RT-PCR that used HTBI primers, a second-round multiplex PCR was carried out. Each CDR3 protein gets one entry after TCRdb re-called the multiplex PCR reads with MiXCR. The data show 500,000 to 700,000 distinct CDR3 sequences, 20% to 25% seen once. Study results and limitations: Blood also contained most of the expanded thyroid clonotypes above 0.001 frequency.

This clonotype was detected ten times or more. Its cognate antigen is unknown. Trimming stripped 2 bases from V and 2 bases from J, with 10 bases between. Germline CDR1 and CDR2: MNHEY and SVGEGT. This CDR3 comprises 16 residues. Material for sequencing was peripheral blood. The rearrangement uses TRBV6-2 or TRBV6-3 and TRBJ1-6; D gene ambiguous. This clonotype was obtained from a woman aged 18-35 years with stable Graves' hyperthyroidism. Some clones in this sample may be carry-over from other donors' samples. CDR3 loop: CASSYVPGTYNSPLHF. The CDR3 nucleotides are TGTGCCAGCAGTTACGTTCCCGGCACCTATAATTCACCCCTCCACTTT.